These 26 T cell receptor beta chains originate from one sample sequenced in a study of blood T cell repertoires in COVID-19. Produced via immunoSEQ multiplex PCR; TCRdb's table is partial and in-frame only. There are under 300,000 clones in the sample; around 81% occur only once, and around 3.2% lies in the top ten. The sample consisted of peripheral blood. Every receptor here comes from a woman in her sixties or seventies with active or convalescent COVID-19.

The chain carries TRBV14 and TRBJ2-7, with D perhaps matching TRBD2 (6 bases). The V end lost 1 base, the J end lost 6 bases, and 10 bases lay between the germline ends. The CDR3 spans 13 residues. Germline V gives CDR1 SGHDN, CDR2 FVKESK. This CDR3 reads CASSQGRAAEQYF. CDR3 nucleotides: TGTGCCAGCAGCCAAGGGAGGGCCGCCGAGCAGTACTTC. Complete variable domain (other parts from reference TRBV14 and TRBJ2-7): EAGVTQFPSHSVIEKGQTVTLRCDPISGHDNLYWYRRVMGKEIKFLLHFVKESKQDESGMPNNRFLAERTGGTYSTLKVQPAELEDSGVYFCASSQGRAAEQYFGPGTRLTVT.

This clone was seen more than once but under ten times. The V gene is TRBV5-1, the J gene TRBJ2-3; a weak D match, TRBD2 (6 bases). The CDR3 covers 16 residues. V lost 5 bases to trimming and J lost 1 base, with 17 bases between them. Germline CDR1 is SGHRS and CDR2 is YFSETQ. In DNA form, the CDR3 reads TGCGCCAGCAGTTCCGGACGGGGGATAGGCACAGATACGCAGTATTTT. It codes for CASSSGRGIGTDTQYF. Filled out from reference TRBV5-1 and TRBJ2-3, the complete variable domain reads KAGVTQTPRYLIKTRGQQVTLSCSPISGHRSVSWYQQTPGQGLQFLFEYFSETQRNKGNFPGRFSGRQFSNSRSEMNVSTLELGDSALYLCASSSGRGIGTDTQYFGPGTRLTVL.

In this sample, this clone turned up a few times. This chain links TRBV19 with TRBJ1-3, with no clear D. There are 13 residues in the CDR3. V lost 11 bases, J lost 2 bases, and 13 bases lay in between. Germline CDR1 LNHDA, CDR2 SQIVND (reference sequence). The CDR3 is CASSGFTGNTIYF. The DNA for the CDR3 is TGTGCCTCTTCGGGATTTACTGGAAACACCATATATTTT.

This clone was found a few times. V and J are TRBV6-2 or TRBV6-3 and TRBJ2-3; possibly TRBD2 for D (6 bases). In germline, CDR1 is MNHEY, CDR2 SVGEGT. The CDR3 is 14 residues long. V was cut by 3 bases and J by 1 base, with 8 bases left in between. CDR3 DNA sequence: TGTGCCAGCAGTTATGGCGGGGGCACAGATACGCAGTATTTT. Translated, it gives CASSYGGGTDTQYF.

The genes are TRBV12-3 or TRBV12-4 and TRBJ1-2, with 7 bases lining up with TRBD1. V was pared by 6 bases and J by 6 bases, with 7 bases of the junction left unmatched. The CDR3 sequence is 13 residues long. The CDR3 sequence: CASSPDRVNGYTF. Here the CDR3 DNA reads TGTGCCAGCAGCCCCGACAGGGTCAATGGCTACACCTTC.

This clone was detected once. The chain's CDR3 is CASSGGVGGAYNEQFF. The CDR3 DNA sequence: TGTGCCAGCAGCGGTGGGGTCGGGGGGGCCTACAATGAGCAGTTCTTC. This rearrangement joins TRBV7-2 to TRBJ2-1, with 8 bases lining up with TRBD2. With 5 bases clipped from V and 2 bases from J, the junction kept 8 bases outside the gene matches. The length of the CDR3 is 16 residues. Germline CDR1 SGHTA, CDR2 FQGNSA.

This clone was counted once. The chain uses TRBV30 and TRBJ2-5; D perhaps matches TRBD2 (5 bases). The germline V gene has CDR1 GTSNPN and CDR2 SVGIG (reference sequence). The CDR3 has 11 residues. CDR3 residues: CACASRETQYF. Written as DNA, the CDR3 is TGTGCATGCGCTAGCAGGGAGACCCAGTACTTC.

This clone has only one observation. The rearrangement joins TRBV5-1 to TRBJ1-3, with 7 bases identical to TRBD1. The CDR3 runs to 16 residues. With 4 bases clipped from V and 3 bases from J, the junction kept 10 bases outside the gene matches. Germline V lookup: CDR1 SGHRS, CDR2 YFSETQ. This CDR3 is CASSVDRQGFGNTIYF. CDR3 nucleotide sequence: TGCGCCAGCAGCGTCGACCGACAGGGTTTTGGAAACACCATATATTTT.

This sequence joins TRBV5-1 and TRBJ1-1; D is perhaps TRBD1 (5 bases). The CDR3 is 14 residues long. The V end lost 1 base, the J end lost 3 bases, and 10 bases lay between the germline ends. Germline CDR1 SGHRS, CDR2 YFSETQ. The CDR3 here is CASSLLGTDTEAFF. The CDR3 DNA reads as TGCGCCAGCAGCTTGTTAGGGACTGACACTGAAGCTTTCTTT.

The chain recombines TRBV3-1 (or the pseudogene TRBV3-2) with TRBJ1-5; 9 bases match TRBD1. V lost 4 bases, J lost 7 bases, and 8 bases stayed unmatched. The CDR3 runs 15 residues. Germline lookup yields CDR1 LGHDT and CDR2 YNNKEL (reference sequence). The DNA of the CDR3 is TGTGCCAGCAGCCTTGGACAGGGGATATTACAGCCCCAGCATTTT. This translates into CASSLGQGILQPQHF.

This clone was detected only once. The genes are TRBV7-9 and TRBJ1-5, with a tentative D call TRBD1 (5 bases). Germline V gene lookup returns CDR1 SEHNR and CDR2 FQNEAQ (reference sequence). The CDR3 runs 15 residues. V lost 6 bases, J lost 1 base, and 13 bases lay in between. CDR3 in DNA: TGTGCCAGCAGTGTAACCGGGGGGAGCAATCAGCCCCAGCATTTT. It specifies CASSVTGGSNQPQHF.

The rearrangement links TRBV6-6 to TRBJ1-2; a weak D match, TRBD1 (6 bases). Germline CDR1 and CDR2: MNHNY and SVGAGI (reference sequence). V was pared by 7 bases and J by 3 bases, with 12 bases between. This CDR3 spans 13 amino acids. The CDR3 region has the DNA TGTGCCAGCACCGCGGACAGTCACTATGGCTACACCTTC. Its translation: CASTADSHYGYTF.

This clone was counted between two and nine times. The chain carries TRBV5-1 and TRBJ2-2; perhaps TRBD1 as D (7 bases). The CDR3 runs to 17 residues. Per germline, CDR1 SGHRS and CDR2 YFSETQ. V lost 1 base and J 6 bases, leaving 19 bases between the germline ends. The CDR3 loop reads CASSLRGQGGRAGELFF. CDR3 in DNA: TGCGCCAGCAGCTTGCGGGGTCAGGGGGGCCGGGCCGGGGAGCTGTTTTTT. The full variable domain, in which reference TRBV5-1 and TRBJ2-2 provide the parts outside the CDR3, is KAGVTQTPRYLIKTRGQQVTLSCSPISGHRSVSWYQQTPGQGLQFLFEYFSETQRNKGNFPGRFSGRQFSNSRSEMNVSTLELGDSALYLCASSLRGQGGRAGELFFGEGSRLTVL.

The J gene is TRBJ1-2, the V gene TRBV25-1; the match to TRBD1 covers 11 bases. V lost 6 bases and J lost 7; bases outside the gene matches: 4. Germline CDR1 and CDR2: MGHDK and SYGVNS. This CDR3 is 13 amino acids long. The CDR3, as DNA: TGTGCCAGCAGCCGGGACAGGGGGACTGGCTACACCTTC. Protein sequence: CASSRDRGTGYTF.

The chain combines TRBV2 with TRBJ1-1; D is possibly TRBD1 (5 bases). Germline CDR1 is SNHLY and CDR2 is FYNNEI. The CDR3 is made up of 16 amino acids. Deletions cut 6 bases from V and 3 bases from J, with 20 bases between. The DNA of the CDR3 is TGTGCCAGCAGGCCCCGCCCCCAGGGTGGGGACACTGAAGCTTTCTTT. It encodes CASRPRPQGGDTEAFF.

The gene calls are TRBV28 and TRBJ2-1; perhaps TRBD2 as D (7 bases). The germline V gene has CDR1 MDHEN and CDR2 SYDVKM. This CDR3 spans 13 amino acids. The CDR3 DNA follows: TGTGCAGGGGGGCTAGCGGATTACAATGAGCAGTTCTTC. Residues: CAGGLADYNEQFF.

V usage is TRBV27 and J usage is TRBJ2-7; D is uncertain. The CDR3 sequence is 14 residues long. The V end lost 2 bases, the J end lost 2 bases, and 10 bases lay between the germline ends. Per the germline V gene, CDR1 is MNHEY and CDR2 is SMNVEV (reference sequence). The CDR3, as DNA: TGTGCCAGCAGTTTAGGGCCACCGACCTACGAGCAGTACTTC. Translation gives CASSLGPPTYEQYF.

This chain connects TRBV28 to TRBJ1-1; D uncertain. The germline V and J ends were trimmed by 2 bases and 10 bases, with 17 bases remaining between them. The germline V gene has CDR1 MDHEN and CDR2 SYDVKM. The length of the CDR3 is 14 residues. CDR3 DNA sequence: TGTGCCAGCAGTTTAAGAGCCGAAGCGAGTGTAGCTTTCTTT. It yields the protein CASSLRAEASVAFF.

The chain recombines TRBV7-3 with TRBJ2-1; TRBD2 agrees at 9 bases. CDR1 and CDR2 from the germline V gene are SGHTA and FQGTGA. This CDR3 spans 16 amino acids. With 5 bases clipped from V and 3 bases from J, the junction kept 8 bases outside the gene matches. The CDR3 nucleotides are TGTGCCAGCAGCCCAACACGAGCGGGGGGCTACAATGAGCAGTTCTTC. Its protein product is CASSPTRAGGYNEQFF.

The gene calls are TRBV4-2 and TRBJ2-3, with a tentative D call TRBD1 (6 bases). Trimming took 5 bases from V and 2 from J, leaving 17 bases between them. Germline loops: CDR1 LGHNA, CDR2 YNFKEQ. The CDR3 is 16 residues long. CDR3 residues: CASSFFVDSPTDTQYF. The CDR3, as DNA: TGTGCCAGCAGCTTTTTCGTGGACAGTCCCACAGATACGCAGTATTTT.

The rearrangement uses TRBV10-2 and TRBJ1-2; TRBD1 agrees at 10 bases. CDR3 length: 14 amino acids. The junction had 6 bases not matched to a gene; V was cut back by 7 bases and J by 4 bases. Looked up from germline, CDR1 is WSHSY and CDR2 is SAAADI. In nucleotides, the CDR3 is TGCGCCAGCATTGGCGGGACAGGGGTCTATGGCTACACCTTC. Translating gives CASIGGTGVYGYTF.

The V and J genes are TRBV5-4 and TRBJ2-3, with D maybe TRBD2 (7 bases). The CDR3 consists of 15 residues. Trimming left V 5 bases short and J 6 bases short, with 19 bases between. Germline CDR1 and CDR2: SGHNT and YYREEE (reference sequence). CDR3 amino acids: CASSLSGGRGDTQYF. The CDR3 nucleotides are TGTGCCAGCAGTCTCTCGGGGGGCCGGGGTGATACGCAGTATTTT.

The rearrangement joins TRBV6-2 or TRBV6-3 to TRBJ2-3; a weak D match, TRBD1 (5 bases). Per germline, CDR1 MNHEY and CDR2 SVGEGT. The ends were cut back, 5 bases at V and 5 bases at J, with 23 bases in the middle. The CDR3 covers 17 residues. Written as DNA, the CDR3 is TGTGCCAGCAGTAACGCAGGCGTAGGACACCCGGGAGATACGCAGTATTTT. Its protein is CASSNAGVGHPGDTQYF.

The chain joins TRBV6-2 or TRBV6-3 to TRBJ2-6, with TRBD1 as a possible D gene (6 bases). The V gene lost 2 bases and the J gene lost 2 bases, with 13 bases spanning the gap. CDR1 MNHEY and CDR2 SVGEGT come from the germline V gene. The CDR3 sequence is 17 residues long. CDR3 amino acids: CASSYRLGTTGANVLTF. The CDR3 nucleotides are TGTGCCAGCAGTTACAGACTGGGGACAACTGGGGCCAACGTCCTGACTTTC.

This clone is a singleton in its sample. The chain carries TRBV5-1 and TRBJ2-5; 10 bases are shared with TRBD2. CDR1 and CDR2 from the germline V gene are SGHRS and YFSETQ. The junction had 7 bases not matched to a gene; V was cut back by 0 bases and J by 2 bases. The CDR3 is 17 amino acids. The CDR3 DNA is TGCGCCAGCAGCTTGGGGTCGACTAGCGGGTCTCAAGAGACCCAGTACTTC. It yields the protein CASSLGSTSGSQETQYF. The full variable domain, its missing parts supplied by reference TRBV5-1 and TRBJ2-5, is KAGVTQTPRYLIKTRGQQVTLSCSPISGHRSVSWYQQTPGQGLQFLFEYFSETQRNKGNFPGRFSGRQFSNSRSEMNVSTLELGDSALYLCASSLGSTSGSQETQYFGPGTRLLVL.

This clone was detected a few times. The V call is TRBV9, the J call TRBJ2-3; D is unresolved. Trimming removed 3 bases from V and 6 bases from J, with 11 bases in between. The germline gives CDR1 SGDLS, CDR2 YYNGEE. This CDR3 region has 13 residues. In DNA form, the CDR3 reads TGTGCCAGCAGCGCCCTCTCGGAGGATACGCAGTATTTT. Residues: CASSALSEDTQYF.